This TCR beta chain came from a study of blood T cell repertoires in COVID-19. Study-wide background: From the United States, Italy and Spain came samples of acute and convalescent COVID-19.

In its sample, this clone was seen a few times. How the authors handled the data: The authors estimated nucleated cell counts from reference gene primer amplification. Generated by immunoSEQ multiplex PCR, the TCRdb table keeps only in-frame clones and is missing some. The V and J calls and clone size come from that table; D and trimming were worked out from the DNA. The sample has 300,000 to 350,000 clones; 83% are singletons. The CDR3 has 13 residues. V gave up 2 bases and J gave up 9 bases, with 13 bases separating them. CDR1 and CDR2 (germline): KGHSH, LQKENI. The sequence derives from a young man with active or convalescent COVID-19. The rearrangement joins TRBV18 to TRBJ2-5, with a weak D call TRBD2 (5 bases). The specimen was peripheral blood. The CDR3 reads CASSPLGHGAQYF. The CDR3 DNA reads as TGTGCCAGCTCACCATTAGGCCACGGGGCCCAGTACTTC. Full variable domain (remainder filled in from reference TRBV18 and TRBJ2-5): NAGVMQNPRHLVRRRGQEARLRCSPMKGHSHVYWYRQLPEEGLKFMVYLQKENIIDESGMPKERFSAEFPKEGPSILRIQQVVRGDSAAYFCASSPLGHGAQYFGPGTRLLVL.